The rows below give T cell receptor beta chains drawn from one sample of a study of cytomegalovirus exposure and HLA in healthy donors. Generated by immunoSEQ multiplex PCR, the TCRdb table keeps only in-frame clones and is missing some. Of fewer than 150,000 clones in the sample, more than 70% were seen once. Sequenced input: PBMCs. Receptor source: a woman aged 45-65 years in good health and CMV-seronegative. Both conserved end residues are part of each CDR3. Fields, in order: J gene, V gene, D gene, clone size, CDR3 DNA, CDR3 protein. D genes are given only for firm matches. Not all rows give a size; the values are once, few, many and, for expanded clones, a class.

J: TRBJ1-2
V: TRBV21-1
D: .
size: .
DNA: TGTGCCAGCAGCACAATCAACAGTTGTGGGTCGTATGGCTACACCTTC
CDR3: CASSTINSCGSYGYTF

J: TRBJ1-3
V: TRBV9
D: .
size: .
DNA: TGTGCCAGCAGCGCCCGGGACACGGGAAACACCATATATTTT
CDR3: CASSARDTGNTIYF

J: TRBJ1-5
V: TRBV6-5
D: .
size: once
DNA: TGTGCCAGCAGTGCGTTGGGGCCCTACAATCAGCCCCAGCATTTT
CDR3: CASSALGPYNQPQHF

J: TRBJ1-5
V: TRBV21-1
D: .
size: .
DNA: TGTGCCAGCAGAATACCACAGGGCGGTGAAGGTCAGCCCCAGCATTTT
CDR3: CASRIPQGGEGQPQHF

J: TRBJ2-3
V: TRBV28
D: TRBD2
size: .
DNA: TGTGCCAGCAGGCTCGGGACTACCGAAGGAGATACGCAGTATTTT
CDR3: CASRLGTTEGDTQYF

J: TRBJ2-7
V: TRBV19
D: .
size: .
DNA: TGTGCCAGTAGCCTAAGGTCGGACAGTACCTACGAGCAGTACTTC
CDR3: CASSLRSDSTYEQYF

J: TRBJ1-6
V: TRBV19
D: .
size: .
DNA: TGTGCCAGTAGTCCTGGGACTACAGGGACCCCCCTCCACTTT
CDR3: CASSPGTTGTPLHF

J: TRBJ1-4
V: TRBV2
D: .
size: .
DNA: TGTGCCAGCAGGCGCAATGTACAGGGTAATGAAAAACTGTTTTTT
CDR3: CASRRNVQGNEKLFF

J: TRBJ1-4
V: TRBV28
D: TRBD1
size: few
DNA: TGTGCCAGCAGTTTCATCCGTGGGACAGCTAATGAAAAACTGTTTTTT
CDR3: CASSFIRGTANEKLFF

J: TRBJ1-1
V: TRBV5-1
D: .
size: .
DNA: TGCGCCAGCAGCTTGCGGCAGGGTTACACTGAAGCTTTCTTT
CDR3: CASSLRQGYTEAFF

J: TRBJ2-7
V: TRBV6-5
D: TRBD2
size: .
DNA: TGTGCCAGCAGTTACGGGACTAGCAAGTACTTC
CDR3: CASSYGTSKYF

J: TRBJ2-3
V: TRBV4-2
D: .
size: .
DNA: TGTGCCAGCAGCCAAGATCTTGGGCAGAGCACAGATACGCAGTATTTT
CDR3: CASSQDLGQSTDTQYF

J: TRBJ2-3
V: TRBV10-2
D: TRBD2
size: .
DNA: TGCGCCAGCAGTGGGTTTCGAGCGGGGGCAGCAGATACGCAGTATTTT
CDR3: CASSGFRAGAADTQYF

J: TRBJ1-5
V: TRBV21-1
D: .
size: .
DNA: TGTGCCAGCAGCGGAGGACGTAGCAATCAGCCCCAGCATTTT
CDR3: CASSGGRSNQPQHF

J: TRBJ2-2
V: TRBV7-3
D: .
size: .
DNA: TGTGCCAGCAGCTTAACCGGGGAGGACGGGGAGCTGTTTTTT
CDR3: CASSLTGEDGELFF

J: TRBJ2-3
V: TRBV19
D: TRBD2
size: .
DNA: TGTGCCAGTAGTAATTGGCGGGGGGGCACAGATACGCAGTATTTT
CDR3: CASSNWRGGTDTQYF

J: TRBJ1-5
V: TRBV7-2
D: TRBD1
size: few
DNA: TGTGCCAGCAGCTTAGGGACAGGGGAGTGGCAGCCCCAGCATTTT
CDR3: CASSLGTGEWQPQHF

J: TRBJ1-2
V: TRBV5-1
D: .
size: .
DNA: TGCGCCAGCAGCGGGGCAGGGGCCTACACCTTC
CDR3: CASSGAGAYTF

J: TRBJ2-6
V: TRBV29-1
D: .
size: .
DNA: TGCAGCGTCCAGACAGATACCAACTCTGGGGCCAACGTCCTGACTTTC
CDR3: CSVQTDTNSGANVLTF

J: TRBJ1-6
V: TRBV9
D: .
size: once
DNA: TGTGCCAGCAGTGGACTTAATTCACCCCTCCACTTT
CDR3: CASSGLNSPLHF

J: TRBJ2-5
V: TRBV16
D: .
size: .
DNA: TGTGCCAGCAGCCGAGTCACAGGGCTGGGAGAGACCCAGTACTTC
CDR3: CASSRVTGLGETQYF

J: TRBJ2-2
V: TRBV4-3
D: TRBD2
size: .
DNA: TGCGCCAGCAGCCAAGATCGGGGGGGAGGGACCGGGGAGCTGTTTTTT
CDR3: CASSQDRGGGTGELFF

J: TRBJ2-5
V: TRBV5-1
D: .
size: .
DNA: TGCGCCAGCAGCTTGGCCTGGGGCGGTGTGACCCAGTACTTC
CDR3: CASSLAWGGVTQYF

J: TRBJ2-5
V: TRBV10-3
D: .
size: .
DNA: TGTGCCATCAGTGGACTATACCAAGAGACCCAGTACTTC
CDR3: CAISGLYQETQYF

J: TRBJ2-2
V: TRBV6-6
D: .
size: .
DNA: TGTGCCACCCGAACAGGGTTCACCGGGGAGCTGTTTTTT
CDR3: CATRTGFTGELFF

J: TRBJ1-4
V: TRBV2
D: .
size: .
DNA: TGTGCCAGCAGTGAAGGGACTGTGAATGAAAAACTGTTTTTT
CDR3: CASSEGTVNEKLFF

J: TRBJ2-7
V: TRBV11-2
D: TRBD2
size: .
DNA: TGTGCCAGCAGCCCCTCAGCTAGCGGGGGCCACGAGCAGTACTTC
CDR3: CASSPSASGGHEQYF

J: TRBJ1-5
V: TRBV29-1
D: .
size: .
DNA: TGCAGCGTTGTTACGGGGGGATATGACAATCAGCCCCAGCATTTT
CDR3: CSVVTGGYDNQPQHF

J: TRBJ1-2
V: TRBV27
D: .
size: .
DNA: TGTGCCAGCAGTTTATCGGGAGGAGACTATGGCTACACCTTC
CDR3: CASSLSGGDYGYTF

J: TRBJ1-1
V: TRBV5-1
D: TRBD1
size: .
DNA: TGCGCCAGCAGCTCGACACCGGGACAGGGCCCTGAAGCTTTCTTT
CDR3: CASSSTPGQGPEAFF

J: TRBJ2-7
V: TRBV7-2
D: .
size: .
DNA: TGTGCCAGCAGCCCGACGGGGGACTCCTACGAGCAGTACTTC
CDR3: CASSPTGDSYEQYF

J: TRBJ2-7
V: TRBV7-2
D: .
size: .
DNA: TGTGCCAGCAGCCCACCGGGGGTAAGGACCTACGAGCAGTACTTC
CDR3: CASSPPGVRTYEQYF

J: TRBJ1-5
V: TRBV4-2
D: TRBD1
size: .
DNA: TGTGCCAGCAGCCAAGACAGGGGGCTTCGACAGCCCCAGCATTTT
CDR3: CASSQDRGLRQPQHF

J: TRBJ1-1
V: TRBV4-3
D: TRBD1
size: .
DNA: TGCGCCAGCAGCCAAGATGGGGGACAGATGAACACTGAAGCTTTCTTT
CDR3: CASSQDGGQMNTEAFF

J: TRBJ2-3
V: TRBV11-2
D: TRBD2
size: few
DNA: TGTGCCAGCAGCTTAGATGGTAGCGGGGCCACAGATACGCAGTATTTT
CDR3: CASSLDGSGATDTQYF

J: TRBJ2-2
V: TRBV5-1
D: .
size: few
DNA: TGCGCCAGCAGCTTGGGGGAGCCCGGGGAGCTGTTTTTT
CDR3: CASSLGEPGELFF

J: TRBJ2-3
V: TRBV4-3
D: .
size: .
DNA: TGCGCCAGCAGCCAACTAGTTAGGGGATATACGCAGTATTTT
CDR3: CASSQLVRGYTQYF

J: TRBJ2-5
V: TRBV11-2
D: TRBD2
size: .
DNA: TGTGCCAGCAGCTTCAACCTAGCGGGAGGAGGGACCCAGTACTTC
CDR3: CASSFNLAGGGTQYF

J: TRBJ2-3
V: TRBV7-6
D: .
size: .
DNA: TGTGCCAGCAGCTTAGCCCTCTTCGAGGATACGCAGTATTTT
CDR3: CASSLALFEDTQYF

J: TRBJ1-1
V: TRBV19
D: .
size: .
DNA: TGTGCCAGTATTCCAACAGGTGACCCAAAACGCTATGAAGCTTTCTTT
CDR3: CASIPTGDPKRYEAFF

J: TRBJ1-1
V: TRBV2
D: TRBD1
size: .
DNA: TGTGCCAGCAGGACAGGGTGGAACACTGAAGCTTTCTTT
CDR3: CASRTGWNTEAFF

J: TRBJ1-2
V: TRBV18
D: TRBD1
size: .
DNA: TGTGCCAGCTCACCCTCAGGGGGAGAGGGCTATGGCTACACCTTC
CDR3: CASSPSGGEGYGYTF

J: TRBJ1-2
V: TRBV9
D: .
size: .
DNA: TGTGCCAGCAGCGTAGCAGGGGCTGGCTACACCTTC
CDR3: CASSVAGAGYTF

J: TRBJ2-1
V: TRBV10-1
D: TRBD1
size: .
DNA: TGCGCCAGCAGTCGGACCCAGGGGGCATACAATGAGCAGTTCTTC
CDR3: CASSRTQGAYNEQFF

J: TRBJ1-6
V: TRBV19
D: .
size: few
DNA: TGTGCCAGTAGTATCGAGAGCTCCTATAATTCACCCCTCCACTTT
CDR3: CASSIESSYNSPLHF

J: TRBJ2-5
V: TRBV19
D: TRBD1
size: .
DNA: TGTGCCAGTAGTGAACAGGGGGCTGAGACCCAGTACTTC
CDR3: CASSEQGAETQYF

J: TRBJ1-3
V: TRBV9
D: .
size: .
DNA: TGTGCCAGCAGCGTGGCCGGGGGGGATTCTGGAAACACCATATATTTT
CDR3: CASSVAGGDSGNTIYF

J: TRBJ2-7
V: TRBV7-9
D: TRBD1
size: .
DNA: TGTGCCAGCAGCTTAGCCCCAGGGGGGGACAGGGCCGAGCAGTACTTC
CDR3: CASSLAPGGDRAEQYF

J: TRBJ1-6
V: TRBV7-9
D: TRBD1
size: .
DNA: TGTGCCAGCAGCCCAAGACAGGGTTCTAATTCACCCCTCCACTTT
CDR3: CASSPRQGSNSPLHF

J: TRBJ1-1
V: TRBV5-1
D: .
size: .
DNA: TGCGCCAGCAGCTTGACTGGGGGCAGGGGCACTGAAGCTTTCTTT
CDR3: CASSLTGGRGTEAFF

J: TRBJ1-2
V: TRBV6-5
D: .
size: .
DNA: TGTGCCAGCAGTTGGGGGCAGCTAACCTATGGCTACACCTTC
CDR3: CASSWGQLTYGYTF

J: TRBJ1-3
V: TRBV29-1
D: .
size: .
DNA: TGCAGCGTTGCTACAGGGTCCGGAAACACCATATATTTT
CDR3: CSVATGSGNTIYF